This T cell receptor beta chain comes out of a study of control samples from healthy donors and cancer patients. This clone came up once. Profiling relied on immunoSEQ multiplex PCR, and the TCRdb table lists in-frame clones only, not all of them. The sample records just under 100,000 clones, about 92% being singletons. Germline assignment: CDR1 SGHVS and CDR2 FNYEAQ. This CDR3 has 15 residues. Trimming left V 1 base short and J 1 base short, with 10 bases between. The chain carries TRBV7-6 and TRBJ2-5, with a tentative D call TRBD2 (6 bases). The sequenced material came from blood. This sequence originates from a man in his late teens or twenties in good health. This CDR3 reads CASSLGGAPQETQYF. CDR3 sequence (DNA): TGTGCCAGCAGCTTAGGCGGGGCCCCCCAAGAGACCCAGTACTTC.